The 8 T cell receptor beta chains reported below all come from one sample, sequenced in a study of identical twins. MiXCR, run by TCRdb on the 5' RACE reads, gives a single entry per CDR3 protein. The sample carries 700,000 or so distinct CDR3 sequences, 8.5% to 9% recorded once. These data were also filed under a second study, of yellow fever vaccine responses in identical twins.

Sequencing used PBMCs. These receptor sequences come from a woman between 18 and 30 years old in good health.

The genes are TRBV20-1 and TRBJ2-1; D not certain. The germline V gene has CDR1 DFQATT and CDR2 SNEGSKA (reference sequence). This CDR3 has 11 amino acids. The ends were cut back, 3 bases at V and 4 bases at J, with 4 bases in the middle. As DNA, the CDR3 is TGCAGTGCTAGCGAGTACAATGAGCAGTTCTTC. Translation gives CSASEYNEQFF.

V usage is TRBV6-1 and J usage is TRBJ2-2, with D uncertain. V shed 8 bases and J shed 3 bases, with 13 bases lying between them. Germline V CDR1 and CDR2: MNHNS, SASEGT. This CDR3 comprises 14 residues. CDR3 sequence: CASCSSVYTGELFF. The CDR3 DNA follows: TGTGCCAGCTGCAGCTCGGTTTACACCGGGGAGCTGTTTTTT.

The sample holds a few counts of this clonotype. V is TRBV29-1 and J is TRBJ2-7; D unclear. The CDR3 covers 11 residues. Trimming removed 4 bases at V and 2 bases at J, with 6 bases between. The germline V gene encodes CDR1 SQVTM and CDR2 ANQGSEA. Here the CDR3 DNA reads TGCAGCGTTGCTGAGACCTACGAGCAGTACTTC. Protein product: CSVAETYEQYF.

This clonotype has only a few counts. The rearrangement joins TRBV15 to TRBJ2-1; 7 positions match TRBD2. Germline trimming cut 1 base from V and 7 bases from J; bases unmatched to any gene: 13. This CDR3 has 17 amino acids. Germline V gives CDR1 LNHNV, CDR2 YYDKDF (reference sequence). The CDR3 DNA is TGTGCCACCAGCAGAGCCCTCCCTGGCGGGGGAACAAATGAGCAGTTCTTC. Translated, it gives CATSRALPGGGTNEQFF. Drawing the rest from reference TRBV15 and TRBJ2-1, the complete variable domain is DAMVIQNPRYQVTQFGKPVTLSCSQTLNHNVMYWYQQKSSQAPKLLFHYYDKDFNNEADTPDNFQSRRPNTSFCFLDIRSPGLGDTAMYLCATSRALPGGGTNEQFFGPGTRLTVL.

In its sample, this clonotype was seen many times. The rearrangement links TRBV3-1 to TRBJ2-1; 14 positions agree with TRBD2. The CDR3 loop spans 16 amino acids. Germline CDR1 LGHDT, CDR2 YNNKEL (reference sequence). J gave up 10 bases and V 4 bases, and 9 bases lay outside the gene matches. CDR3 sequence (DNA): TGTGCCAGCAGCCCGCCGGGACTAGCGGGAGTTGGAGAGCAGTTCTTC. Its protein is CASSPPGLAGVGEQFF.

This clonotype turned up a few times. This chain joins TRBV7-9 and TRBJ2-4; D is unclear. Trimming pared 5 bases from V and 0 bases from J, leaving 14 bases between. CDR1 SEHNR and CDR2 FQNEAQ come from the germline V gene (reference sequence). CDR3 length equals 16 residues. Written as DNA, the CDR3 is TGTGCCAGCAGCCCAACTGACACGTTAGCCAAAAACATTCAGTACTTC. This sequence encodes CASSPTDTLAKNIQYF.

J is TRBJ2-5 and V is TRBV7-9, with TRBD1 matching over 12 bases. Germline assignment: CDR1 SEHNR and CDR2 FQNEAQ (reference sequence). The CDR3 consists of 14 residues. After removal of 5 bases from V and 5 bases from J, the junction contained 3 bases not matched to a gene. The DNA for the CDR3 is TGTGCCAGCAGCGGGACAGGGGGCGCGGAGACCCAGTACTTC. Translating gives CASSGTGGAETQYF.

This clonotype has a handful of counts. The chain combines TRBV28 with TRBJ2-3; D call uncertain. The CDR3 consists of 15 residues. V was shortened by 2 bases and J by 2 bases, with 11 bases between the two germline ends. Germline V gene lookup returns CDR1 MDHEN and CDR2 SYDVKM. The CDR3 here is CASSLLDEITDTQYF. The CDR3 DNA reads as TGTGCCAGCAGTTTACTAGACGAGATCACAGATACGCAGTATTTT.